One and the same sample provided the 21 T cell receptor beta chains below, sequenced in a study of early T cells in non-severe SARS-CoV-2 infection. Via MiXCR, TCRdb re-called the 5' RACE reads, giving one row per CDR3 protein. Of about 76,000 distinct CDR3 sequences in the sample, around 16% were seen once. Sample: whole blood. The receptors originated from an adult who was a healthcare worker with PCR-confirmed SARS-CoV-2 infection or an uninfected control (not recorded which).

This clonotype was seen repeatedly, ten times or more. This chain uses TRBV11-2 with TRBJ2-3; 13 bases are shared with TRBD2. This CDR3 comprises 17 residues. Germline V CDR1 and CDR2: SGHAT, FQNNGV. J was trimmed by 3 bases and V by 4 bases; bases with no gene match: 7. The CDR3 sequence: CASSSTTSGRSTDTQYF. CDR3 DNA: TGTGCCAGCAGCTCCACGACTAGCGGGAGGTCTACAGATACGCAGTATTTT.

The rearrangement joins TRBV2 to TRBJ2-7; D might be TRBD2 (5 bases). V lost 0 bases and J 0 bases, leaving 9 bases between the germline ends. This CDR3 comprises 15 residues. In germline, CDR1 is SNHLY, CDR2 FYNNEI. CDR3 coding DNA: TGTGCCAGCAGTGAAGCGGGGAGCAGCTCCTACGAGCAGTACTTC. The encoded protein is CASSEAGSSSYEQYF.

The chain joins TRBV10-1 to TRBJ2-5, with D perhaps TRBD2 (6 bases). The CDR3 is made up of 12 amino acids. Germline CDR1 and CDR2: WNHNN and SYGVQD (reference sequence). V was pared by 4 bases and J by 5 bases, with 8 bases between. In DNA form, the CDR3 reads TGCGCCAGCAGTGCGGCGGGGGAGACCCAGTACTTC. Translating it yields CASSAAGETQYF.

This clonotype was detected a few times. This sequence joins TRBV6-2 or TRBV6-3 and TRBJ2-1; 8 nucleotides match TRBD2. The CDR3 consists of 15 residues. Germline V CDR1 and CDR2: MNHEY, SVGEGT. Losses at the gene ends were 3 bases for V and 8 bases for J; bases not matched to a gene: 9. The CDR3 region has the DNA TGTGCCAGCAGTTATTTGATAGCGGGACGCGATGAGCAGTTCTTC. Protein product: CASSYLIAGRDEQFF.

V and J are TRBV11-2 and TRBJ2-1, with D tentatively TRBD1 or TRBD2 (5 bases each). The CDR3 is made up of 15 amino acids. V lost 9 bases and J 8 bases, leaving 23 bases between the germline ends. Germline values: CDR1 SGHAT, CDR2 FQNNGV. This chain's CDR3 is CARSRPGRRPDEQFF. The CDR3 nucleotides are TGTGCCAGAAGCCGCCCGGGACGGCGTCCCGATGAGCAGTTCTTC.

The genes are TRBV28 and TRBJ2-3, with a possible D match to TRBD2 (5 bases). The V gene's germline CDR1 is MDHEN and CDR2 SYDVKM. Trimming removed 2 bases at V and 4 bases at J, with 13 bases between. CDR3 length equals 15 residues. Here the CDR3 reads CASSLPLAGADTQYF. The DNA of the CDR3 is TGTGCCAGCAGTTTACCGCTAGCCGGGGCAGATACGCAGTATTTT.

In this sample, this clonotype turned up a few times. The chain couples TRBV18 to TRBJ1-1; D is ambiguous. The V end was cut by 0 bases, the J end by 4 bases, with 6 bases between. Germline lookup yields CDR1 KGHSH and CDR2 LQKENI. CDR3 length: 13 residues. The CDR3 bases are TGTGCCAGCTCACCACCGGGATTCACTGAAGCTTTCTTT. As protein: CASSPPGFTEAFF.

The V gene is TRBV12-3 or TRBV12-4, the J gene TRBJ2-3, with TRBD2 identical over 7 bases. V gave up 8 bases and J gave up 3 bases; unmatched junction bases: 11. The CDR3 length is 15 residues. CDR3 nucleotide sequence: TGTGCCAGCTCCCCCCCGGGACTAAAAACAGATACGCAGTATTTT. Protein product: CASSPPGLKTDTQYF.

This clonotype was found a few times. The chain uses TRBV12-3 or TRBV12-4 and TRBJ2-1, with 7 nucleotides matching TRBD2. CDR3 length: 14 amino acids. The trim removed 2 bases at V and 5 bases at J, leaving 3 bases unmatched. CDR3 in DNA: TGTGCCAGCAGTTTATGGGGAGGGGACAATGAGCAGTTCTTC. Amino acid sequence: CASSLWGGDNEQFF.

On this clonotype itself: Its ends do not fully match the called genes, so a read error is possible. The chain has TRBV29-1 and TRBJ2-2, with D hard to call. The CDR3 is 14 amino acids. CDR1 and CDR2 from the germline V gene are SQVTM and ANQGSEA. The CDR3 here is CSVEARLNAGELFF. CDR3 nucleotide sequence: TGCAGCGTTGAAGCCCGATTGAACGCCGGGGAGCTGTTTTTT.

This clonotype turned up a few times. The chain combines TRBV27 with TRBJ1-2; TRBD1 matches 7 bases. V shed 2 bases and J 8 bases; nucleotides not matched to a gene: 5. Germline CDR1 is MNHEY and CDR2 is SMNVEV (reference sequence). The CDR3 loop spans 13 amino acids. The CDR3: CASSLAGGRGYTF. The CDR3 coding sequence is TGTGCCAGCAGTTTAGCAGGGGGTCGCGGCTACACCTTC.

This chain uses TRBV28 with TRBJ2-7; D is possibly TRBD2 (7 bases). CDR3 length equals 15 residues. V shed 7 bases and J shed 3 bases, with 19 bases lying between them. The germline gives CDR1 MDHEN, CDR2 SYDVKM. CDR3 DNA sequence: TGTGCCAGCAACCTTGGGAGGGGGGGCCTCTACGAGCAGTACTTC. Protein product: CASNLGRGGLYEQYF.

The chain's CDR3 is CASSLTPTGDTQYF. The CDR3 region has the DNA TGTGCCAGCAGCTTAACCCCCACCGGAGATACGCAGTATTTT. The V call is TRBV7-3, the J call TRBJ2-3; the D is unclear. With 0 bases removed from V and 5 bases from J, the gap between germline ends came to 9 bases. CDR1 SGHTA and CDR2 FQGTGA come from the germline V gene. The CDR3 consists of 14 residues.

A few counts support this clonotype. The chain combines TRBV6-6 with TRBJ2-3; 7 bases match TRBD2. Germline loops: CDR1 MNHNY, CDR2 SVGAGI (reference sequence). V trimming: 6 bases; J trimming: 1 base; junction bases outside the gene matches: 4. The CDR3 spans 14 residues. CDR3 in amino acids: CASRSGGGTDTQYF. In DNA, the CDR3 is TGTGCCAGCAGGAGTGGGGGGGGCACAGATACGCAGTATTTT.

About this clonotype itself: Just one base apart from a much larger clone, this may be a read error. V is TRBV11-2 and J is TRBJ1-2; no definite D call. The CDR3 is 15 amino acids. The ends were cut back, 8 bases at V and 0 bases at J, with 16 bases in the middle. Germline V CDR1 and CDR2: SGHAT, FQNNGV. CDR3 nucleotides: TGTGCCAGCGGCGTTCTTCTGGGAGCTAACTATGGCTACACCTTC. The encoded protein is CASGVLLGANYGYTF.

This clonotype has only a few counts. The V gene is TRBV12-3 or TRBV12-4, the J gene TRBJ2-3; TRBD2 agrees at 8 bases. The CDR3 is made up of 17 amino acids. V shed 2 bases, J shed 2 bases, and the junction held 9 bases outside the gene matches. The DNA for the CDR3 is TGTGCCAGCAGTTTAATGGAGCTAGCGGGCACCACAGATACGCAGTATTTT. As protein: CASSLMELAGTTDTQYF.

The V gene is TRBV29-1, the J gene TRBJ1-1, with D uncertain. Germline CDR1 SQVTM, CDR2 ANQGSEA. The CDR3 runs 13 residues. With 4 bases removed from V and 3 bases from J, the gap between germline ends came to 12 bases. CDR3 protein: CSVVKNGDTEAFF. The CDR3 nucleotides are TGCAGCGTTGTTAAGAACGGAGACACTGAAGCTTTCTTT.

The sample holds a few counts of this clonotype. This chain joins TRBV7-3 and TRBJ2-5; unclear D gene. The length of the CDR3 is 13 residues. With 5 bases removed from V and 1 base from J, the gap between germline ends came to 8 bases. Germline values: CDR1 SGHTA, CDR2 FQGTGA. Written as DNA, the CDR3 is TGTGCCAGCAGCCCCCCGGGCCAAGAGACCCAGTACTTC. Protein sequence: CASSPPGQETQYF.

The rearrangement joins TRBV2 to TRBJ2-5; no clear D. The CDR3 is 12 residues long. V dropped 3 bases and J dropped 2 bases, with 4 bases sitting between them. Per the germline V gene, CDR1 is SNHLY and CDR2 is FYNNEI. DNA for the CDR3: TGTGCCAGCAGTGACCAGCAAGAGACCCAGTACTTC. It specifies CASSDQQETQYF. The full variable domain, completed using reference TRBV2 and TRBJ2-5, is EPEVTQTPSHQVTQMGQEVILRCVPISNHLYFYWYRQILGQKVEFLVSFYNNEISEKSEIFDDQFSVERPDGSNFTLKIRSTKLEDSAMYFCASSDQQETQYFGPGTRLLVL.

The chain recombines TRBV5-4 with TRBJ1-2; unclear D gene. Germline V gene data show CDR1 as SGHNT and CDR2 as YYREEE (reference sequence). V dropped 4 bases and J dropped 0 bases, with 10 bases sitting between them. This CDR3 contains 14 residues. CDR3 DNA: TGTGCCAGCAGCCTAGCGTTTTCTAACTATGGCTACACCTTC. As protein: CASSLAFSNYGYTF.

This clonotype was seen at least ten times. This chain links TRBV6-6 with TRBJ1-2, with 9 bases matching TRBD1. V lost 8 bases, J lost 6 bases, and 16 bases stayed unmatched. Germline-derived CDR1 and CDR2 are MNHNY and SVGAGI (reference sequence). This CDR3 has 16 residues. For the CDR3, the DNA is TGTGCCAGCCCACCACTTCCGGGACAGGGTACCCATGGCTACACCTTC. It specifies CASPPLPGQGTHGYTF.